This TCR beta chain came from a study of blood T cell repertoires in COVID-19. Germline CDR1 SGHAT, CDR2 FQNNGV. The CDR3 spans 15 residues. Comments on this clone: One junction end does not reproduce the germline sequence, and a read error may be involved.

Authors' data handling: Reference gene primers were amplified, and this amplification served to estimate nucleated cell counts. Libraries were prepared by immunoSEQ multiplex PCR; TCRdb keeps only in-frame clonotypes and omits some of them. V, J and clone size derive from that table, while D and trimming were established from the DNA sequence. Seen here are some 300,000 clones, around 90% observed once, and the top ten hold around 1.2%. Sequenced input: peripheral blood. The chain uses TRBV11-2 and TRBJ1-1, with a possible D match to TRBD1 (5 bases). The TCR was taken from an older man with acute or convalescent COVID-19. Here the CDR3 reads CASSLEDTLNAEAFF. CDR3 in DNA: TGTGCCAGCAGCTTAGAGGACACCCTGAACGCTGAAGCTTTCTTT.